The source of this TCR beta chain is a study of cytomegalovirus exposure and HLA in healthy donors (dated by TCRdb to about 2017). Turning to the overall study: According to a later analysis, one platform produced both the roughly 130 validation repertoires and the roughly 660 repertoires of the first cohort. Besides the first cohort of approximately 670 subjects, a separate validation cohort made up of 120 different subjects was used. High-throughput TCR immunosequencing, statistical association of individual TCRs with disease status, and machine learning were combined to predict cytomegalovirus infection status. The study aimed to test whether signatures of past pathogen exposure could be identified by cataloging public T cell receptors. Study-wide conclusions, independent of this receptor: Most TCR sequences were seen in very few donors, while some public TCRs were found in many individuals. The classifier was reported to diagnose cytomegalovirus status with high specificity and sensitivity in both the original cohort and the validation cohort. The study gave a list of 150 to 200 TCR beta chains associated with cytomegalovirus. The authors suggested that the approach could potentially be generalized to other disease states and immunological phenotypes. A later analysis found that TCRs clustered in the first cohort also tended to co-occur in the roughly 120 validation repertoires, with 94% of cluster scores above 0. In vitro tests confirmed that a few of the cytomegalovirus-associated TCR beta chains recognize cytomegalovirus antigens. The validation cohort had no HLA typing available for a later analysis, so co-occurrence within that cohort was assessed over all 120 or so repertoires.

Receptor libraries were prepared by the immunoSEQ multiplex PCR assay. The study's own analysis went as follows. A statistical classification framework was built to diagnose cytomegalovirus status from the catalog of TCR beta chain sequences. TCRdb obtained this table from immuneACCESS and retained in-frame rearrangements with V and J assigned. These tables miss some clones; where compared with another copy, unresolved V genes account for less than half of the shortfall, and the remainder is unexplained. V, J and clone size were drawn from that table, and D and trimming were deduced from the DNA. The sample table records about 58,000 clones; 90% of these occur just once. The leading ten clones occupy 1.1% of the sample. Separate from the roughly 650-subject first cohort, the validation cohort of more than 90 subjects was the group to which the donors belonged. CDR1 and CDR2 are read off the germline V gene (reference sequence) as MNHNY and SVGAGI. From the cysteine up to the phenylalanine, the CDR3 has a length of 14 residues. Just CDR3 DNA is preserved here, 42 bases in frame from base 1. Clipping removes 6 bases from V and 3 bases from J, with 6 as the unmatched junction base count.

Comments on this clone: Its antigen target is currently unknown. Base quality data are lacking; no much larger clone is found one base away.

The sequence came from a man between 18 and 29 years old in good health and CMV-seronegative. The sequence joins TRBV6-6 to TRBJ2-7; a stretch of 9 junction bases matches TRBD1. Input material: PBMCs. The DNA reads TGTGCCAGCAGCAAACAGGGGGCGGTCTACGAGCAGTACTTC. This encodes CASSKQGAVYEQYF.